Below are 28 T cell receptor beta chains sequenced from a single sample in a study of blood T cells in healthy people across ages. Combining a sample-barcoded 5' primer with a J-beta primer mix, a second PCR ran for 7 to 11 cycles. TCRdb ran MiXCR on the 5' RACE reads and lists one entry per CDR3 protein. This table has approximately 400,000 distinct CDR3 sequences, 52% appearing once. The sample taken for sequencing was blood. Receptor source: a man in his sixties in good health.

The V call is TRBV11-2, the J call TRBJ1-3, with D possibly being TRBD1 (5 bases). V lost 5 bases, J lost 4 bases, and 15 bases lay in between. CDR3 length equals 15 residues. In germline, CDR1 is SGHAT, CDR2 FQNNGV. The CDR3 here is CASSPLRGLGNTIYF. CDR3 nucleotides: TGTGCCAGCAGCCCTCTCCGGGGCCTAGGAAACACCATATATTTT.

The chain carries TRBV30 and TRBJ2-5; 11 bases line up with TRBD2. Germline CDR1 GTSNPN, CDR2 SVGIG (reference sequence). The CDR3 is 17 residues long. V shed 3 bases and J 0 bases; nucleotides not matched to a gene: 9. Written as DNA, the CDR3 is TGTGCCTGGAGACGACGAAGACTAGCGGGAAACCAAGAGACCCAGTACTTC. It yields the protein CAWRRRRLAGNQETQYF.

The chain has TRBV5-1 and TRBJ2-7; D might be TRBD2 (6 bases). The V gene lost 4 bases and the J gene lost 3 bases, with 17 bases spanning the gap. The V gene's germline CDR1 is SGHRS and CDR2 YFSETQ. This CDR3 has 15 amino acids. CDR3 sequence: CASSQGAGTDYEQYF. CDR3 bases: TGCGCCAGCAGCCAAGGAGCCGGGACTGACTACGAGCAGTACTTC. Full variable domain (outside the CDR3, taken from reference TRBV5-1 and TRBJ2-7): KAGVTQTPRYLIKTRGQQVTLSCSPISGHRSVSWYQQTPGQGLQFLFEYFSETQRNKGNFPGRFSGRQFSNSRSEMNVSTLELGDSALYLCASSQGAGTDYEQYFGPGTRLTVT.

This clonotype occurred a few times. The chain employs TRBV29-1 and TRBJ2-1; no clear D gene. Germline CDR1 reads SQVTM; CDR2 reads ANQGSEA. This CDR3 is built from 10 residues. The V end lost 6 bases, the J end lost 7 bases, and 7 bases lay between the germline ends. CDR3 DNA sequence: TGCAGCGTGGGCTTGAATGAGCAGTTCTTC. Its protein is CSVGLNEQFF.

The V call is TRBV11-1, the J call TRBJ1-6, with TRBD1 matching over 7 bases. Looked up from germline, CDR1 is SGHAT and CDR2 is FQDESV (reference sequence). Losses at the gene ends were 4 bases for V and 5 bases for J; bases not matched to a gene: 2. This CDR3 is 14 amino acids long. CDR3 coding DNA: TGTGCCAGCAGCTCTGACAGGGATAATTCACCCCTCCACTTT. Residues: CASSSDRDNSPLHF.

The chain has TRBV13 and TRBJ2-3; 10 bases align to TRBD2. Looked up from germline, CDR1 is PRHDT and CDR2 is FYEKMQ (reference sequence). The CDR3 extends over 15 amino acids. With 3 bases clipped from V and 2 bases from J, the junction kept 2 bases outside the gene matches. CDR3 sequence (DNA): TGTGCCAGCAGCTTCGGACTAGCGGCCACAGATACGCAGTATTTT. It encodes CASSFGLAATDTQYF.

This clonotype was seen only a few times. The chain recombines TRBV21-1 with TRBJ2-7; TRBD1 is taken as the D call from the table, unchecked against the DNA. TRBV21-1 is flagged as a pseudogene. The CDR3 has 15 residues. CDR3: CASSRQDAGSYEQYF. The CDR3, as DNA: TGTGCCAGCAGCAGACAGGACGCCGGCTCCTACGAGCAGTACTTC.

The V call is TRBV29-1, the J call TRBJ1-1; D is uncertain. The germline gives CDR1 SQVTM, CDR2 ANQGSEA. The V end lost 4 bases, the J end lost 9 bases, and 12 bases lay between the germline ends. The CDR3 loop spans 11 amino acids. CDR3 loop: CSVVQTTQAFF. CDR3 DNA: TGCAGCGTTGTCCAGACAACTCAAGCTTTCTTT.

The V gene is TRBV27, the J gene TRBJ2-1, with 8 bases identical to TRBD2. The germline CDR1 and CDR2 sequences are MNHEY and SMNVEV (reference sequence). The CDR3 totals 14 residues. After removal of 5 bases from V and 2 bases from J, the junction contained 2 bases not matched to a gene. Here the CDR3 reads CASSKRGTYNEQFF. DNA of the CDR3: TGTGCCAGCAGTAAGCGGGGGACCTACAATGAGCAGTTCTTC.

The chain combines TRBV20-1 with TRBJ2-1, with 8 nucleotides matching TRBD2. CDR3 length: 14 amino acids. J gave up 2 bases and V 6 bases, and 6 bases lay outside the gene matches. CDR1 and CDR2 (germline): DFQATT, SNEGSKA (reference sequence). The chain's CDR3 is CSATTGGPYNEQFF. The CDR3 nucleotides read TGCAGTGCAACCACGGGGGGGCCCTACAATGAGCAGTTCTTC.

CDR3 region: CASSLVDRGTSEQYF. For the CDR3, the DNA is TGTGCCAGCAGCTTAGTGGACAGGGGGACCTCCGAGCAGTACTTC. V is TRBV11-1 and J is TRBJ2-7; 10 bases line up with TRBD1. Unmatched junction bases numbered 6, after V lost 1 base and J lost 6 bases. Per germline, CDR1 SGHAT and CDR2 FQDESV (reference sequence). CDR3 length: 15 amino acids.

J is TRBJ2-3 and V is TRBV18, with D possibly TRBD2 on 6 matching bases. Germline V gene data show CDR1 as KGHSH and CDR2 as LQKENI. The CDR3 extends over 17 amino acids. Trimming shortened V by 3 bases and J by 0 bases, and 16 bases separated the two germline ends. The DNA of the CDR3 is TGTGCCAGCTCACCTTCCATGGGGGGATTGAGCACAGATACGCAGTATTTT. It translates to CASSPSMGGLSTDTQYF. The whole variable domain, filled in from reference TRBV18 and TRBJ2-3, reads NAGVMQNPRHLVRRRGQEARLRCSPMKGHSHVYWYRQLPEEGLKFMVYLQKENIIDESGMPKERFSAEFPKEGPSILRIQQVVRGDSAAYFCASSPSMGGLSTDTQYFGPGTRLTVL.

The chain links TRBV10-3 to TRBJ2-4; either TRBD1 or TRBD2 may fit D (6 bases each). The DNA end is more similar to TRBJ2-7, so the J call may be wrong. CDR1 ENHRY and CDR2 SYGVKD come from the germline V gene. CDR3 length equals 15 residues. CDR3 coding DNA: TGTGCCATCAGTGACTTGGGGGGCGAGGGCCACGAGCAGTACTTC. Translation gives CAISDLGGEGHEQYF.

J is TRBJ2-2 and V is TRBV7-9, with 9 bases fitting TRBD1. The germline V gene encodes CDR1 SEHNR and CDR2 FQNEAQ (reference sequence). J lost 1 base, V lost 4 bases, and 1 base had no gene match. This CDR3 comprises 15 residues. The CDR3 is CASSSTGGNTGELFF. The CDR3 nucleotides are TGTGCCAGCAGCTCGACAGGGGGGAACACCGGGGAGCTGTTTTTT.

V gene TRBV5-1 combines with J gene TRBJ2-5; 9 bases line up with TRBD2. Gene TRBJ2-7 matches the end of the DNA better, so the J call may be wrong. CDR1 is SGHRS, CDR2 YFSETQ, per germline. The CDR3 is 14 residues long. CDR3 region: CASSRTSVYYEQYF. The CDR3 DNA is TGCGCCAGCAGTAGGACTAGCGTTTACTACGAGCAGTACTTC.

The chain is built from TRBV12-3 or TRBV12-4 and TRBJ2-1, with TRBD2 matching over 7 bases. This CDR3 has 19 amino acids. V lost 3 bases to trimming and J lost 6 bases; unmatched junction nucleotides: 20. CDR3 sequence: CASSFWTGGRGPVVNEQFF. CDR3 in DNA: TGTGCCAGCAGTTTCTGGACTGGCGGGAGAGGCCCCGTTGTCAATGAGCAGTTCTTC.

The chain combines TRBV7-2 with TRBJ1-1, with D possibly matching TRBD1 (6 bases). This CDR3 region has 15 residues. Germline assignment: CDR1 SGHTA and CDR2 FQGNSA. The V and J ends lost 6 bases and 2 bases respectively, with 16 bases between them. This CDR3 is CASSTEPGGNTEAFF. DNA of the CDR3: TGTGCCAGCAGTACCGAGCCCGGGGGCAACACTGAAGCTTTCTTT. The whole variable domain, filled in from reference TRBV7-2 and TRBJ1-1, reads GAGVSQSPSNKVTEKGKDVELRCDPISGHTALYWYRQSLGQGLEFLIYFQGNSAPDKSGLPSDRFSAERTGGSVSTLTIQRTQQEDSAVYLCASSTEPGGNTEAFFGQGTRLTVV.

The rearrangement joins TRBV27 to TRBJ2-5, with D hard to call. The DNA matches TRBJ2-7 better at its end, which makes the J call doubtful. CDR1 and CDR2 (germline): MNHEY, SMNVEV (reference sequence). The CDR3 consists of 15 residues. The CDR3 region is CASSPTSYIRDEQYF. The CDR3 DNA sequence: TGTGCCAGCAGCCCGACATCTTACATACGAGACGAGCAGTACTTC.

Only a few counts were recorded for this clonotype. The chain couples TRBV5-1 to TRBJ2-3, with 8 bases that match TRBD1. Germline CDR1 and CDR2: SGHRS and YFSETQ. The CDR3 sequence is 16 residues long. With V trimmed by 0 bases and J by 4 bases, 7 bases remained unmatched. CDR3: CASSLDGQGVADTQYF. The DNA for the CDR3 is TGCGCCAGCAGCTTGGACGGACAGGGCGTAGCAGATACGCAGTATTTT.

The chain combines TRBV27 with TRBJ2-5; D is ambiguous. The CDR3 extends over 15 amino acids. Looked up from germline, CDR1 is MNHEY and CDR2 is SMNVEV (reference sequence). V was clipped by 3 bases and J by 11 bases, with 22 bases between them. This chain's CDR3 is CASSFLPSLTYKQYF. CDR3 nucleotides: TGTGCCAGCAGTTTTCTTCCATCCCTTACCTACAAGCAGTACTTC.

This chain links TRBV5-5 with TRBJ1-1, with TRBD1 as a possible D gene (6 bases). The CDR3 is made up of 16 amino acids. Trimming shortened V by 2 bases and J by 1 base, and 15 bases separated the two germline ends. The germline gives CDR1 SGHKS, CDR2 YYEKEE (reference sequence). The CDR3 DNA reads as TGTGCCAGCAGCTTTCAGGGGCGATGGAGGAACACTGAAGCTTTCTTT. As protein: CASSFQGRWRNTEAFF.

CDR3 residues: CATSRDRGFQETQYF. Here the CDR3 DNA reads TGTGCCACCAGCAGAGACAGGGGGTTCCAAGAGACCCAGTACTTC. V gene TRBV15 combines with J gene TRBJ2-5; TRBD1 aligns across 7 bases. The CDR3 has 15 amino acids. In germline, CDR1 is LNHNV, CDR2 YYDKDF (reference sequence). The V and J ends lost 0 bases and 1 base, in that order; junction bases with no gene match: 2.

V and J are TRBV4-3 and TRBJ2-7; 8 bases match TRBD1. Germline V gives CDR1 LGHNA, CDR2 YSLEER. Unmatched junction bases numbered 3, after V lost 2 bases and J lost 3 bases. This CDR3 is built from 14 residues. The CDR3 spells CASSQQGAGYEQYF. Here the CDR3 DNA reads TGCGCCAGCAGCCAACAGGGGGCAGGCTACGAGCAGTACTTC.

The genes are TRBV12-3 or TRBV12-4 and TRBJ2-1, with 10 bases lining up with TRBD2. J lost 6 bases, V lost 6 bases, and 8 bases had no gene match. This CDR3 comprises 15 residues. The CDR3 sequence is CASRSSGRVFNEQFF. Written as DNA, the CDR3 is TGTGCCAGCAGGTCAAGCGGGAGGGTGTTCAATGAGCAGTTCTTC.

V gene TRBV3-1 combines with J gene TRBJ2-3; TRBD2 matches 10 bases. V lost 3 bases to trimming and J lost 4 bases; unmatched junction nucleotides: 7. The CDR3 loop spans 16 amino acids. Germline CDR1 is LGHDT and CDR2 is YNNKEL (reference sequence). The CDR3 DNA reads as TGTGCCAGCAGCCACTCAGCGGGAGGGACCCCAGATACGCAGTATTTT. This codes for CASSHSAGGTPDTQYF.

In regard to this clonotype: Because it lacks the conserved phenylalanine or tryptophan at the end, this CDR3 is likely a read error. V gene TRBV2 combines with J gene TRBJ2-7, with 8 bases identical to TRBD1. CDR3 length equals 13 residues. Germline V gene data show CDR1 as SNHLY and CDR2 as FYNNEI. V gave up 6 bases and J gave up 5 bases; unmatched junction bases: 6. CDR3 loop: CASRTQQGDEQYL. CDR3 DNA sequence: TGTGCCAGCAGGACACAACAGGGGGACGAGCAGTACTTA.

This chain links TRBV29-1 with TRBJ2-5; weak D call: TRBD2 (5 bases). Trimming pared 3 bases from V and 11 bases from J, leaving 16 bases between. This CDR3 is built from 12 residues. Germline CDR1 reads SQVTM; CDR2 reads ANQGSEA. The CDR3 DNA follows: TGCAGCGTTGACCGGACTGGGCGTGAGCAGTACTTC. The encoded protein is CSVDRTGREQYF. The full variable domain, completed using reference TRBV29-1 and TRBJ2-5, is SAVISQKPSRDICQRGTSLTIQCQVDSQVTMMFWYRQQPGQSLTLIATANQGSEATYESGFVIDKFPISRPNLTFSTLTVSNMSPEDSSIYLCSVDRTGREQYFGPGTRLLVL.

This clonotype was seen a handful of times. The rearrangement joins TRBV7-3 to TRBJ2-7; D possibly matches TRBD1 or TRBD2 (6 bases each). V lost 1 base, J lost 5 bases, and 12 bases lay in between. The length of the CDR3 is 14 residues. Germline V gene sequence: CDR1 SGHTA, CDR2 FQGTGA. The CDR3: CASSLISGAHEQYF. In DNA, the CDR3 is TGTGCCAGCAGCTTAATTTCGGGGGCCCACGAGCAGTACTTC.